Following are 11 T cell receptor beta chains from one sample sequenced in a study of blood T cell repertoires in COVID-19. Sequencing used immunoSEQ multiplex PCR; TCRdb keeps in-frame clones, though not all of them. The table lists hundreds of thousands of clones, around 87% of them singletons. Sequenced input: peripheral blood. The receptors here all came from a woman in her forties or fifties who had recovered from COVID-19.

The chain links TRBV29-1 to TRBJ2-1; TRBD1 aligns across 8 bases. V shed 5 bases, J shed 9 bases, and the junction held 3 bases outside the gene matches. The CDR3 sequence is 11 residues long. Germline CDR1 is SQVTM and CDR2 is ANQGSEA. In nucleotides, the CDR3 is TGCAGCGTTCGAACAGGGGGTGAGCAGTTCTTC. This gives the protein CSVRTGGEQFF.

The V gene is TRBV10-1, the J gene TRBJ2-1; 8 nucleotides agree with TRBD2. Per the germline V gene, CDR1 is WNHNN and CDR2 is SYGVQD (reference sequence). This CDR3 has 16 residues. The trim removed 0 bases at V and 10 bases at J, leaving 11 bases unmatched. CDR3 sequence reads: CASSESVAGGLDEQFF. In nucleotides, the CDR3 is TGCGCCAGCAGTGAGTCGGTTGCGGGGGGCCTCGACGAGCAGTTCTTC.

The V call is TRBV5-1, the J call TRBJ2-7, with 10 bases that match TRBD1. Looked up from germline, CDR1 is SGHRS and CDR2 is YFSETQ. CDR3 length equals 14 residues. With 3 bases clipped from V and 3 bases from J, the junction kept 3 bases outside the gene matches. CDR3 loop: CASSSGQGSYEQYF. CDR3 nucleotide sequence: TGCGCCAGCAGCTCGGGACAGGGGAGCTACGAGCAGTACTTC.

This sequence joins TRBV28 and TRBJ1-2; D unclear. The CDR3 consists of 20 residues. The ends were cut back, 5 bases at V and 0 bases at J, with 28 bases in the middle. The germline V gene encodes CDR1 MDHEN and CDR2 SYDVKM. CDR3 sequence (DNA): TGTGCCAGCAGTACCCCGTTTGCGGGCAGTGGCGTCGCGACTAACTATGGCTACACCTTC. This encodes CASSTPFAGSGVATNYGYTF.

This chain links TRBV14 with TRBJ1-4, with TRBD1 matching 10 bases. After removal of 4 bases from V and 8 bases from J, the junction contained 7 bases not matched to a gene. The CDR3 spans 15 residues. Germline CDR1 and CDR2: SGHDN and FVKESK. CDR3 coding DNA: TGTGCCAGCAGCCGATGGAGGACAGGGGGAGAAAAACTGTTTTTT. Translated: CASSRWRTGGEKLFF.

The V and J genes are TRBV19 and TRBJ2-7; maybe TRBD1 (6 bases). Germline V gene lookup returns CDR1 LNHDA and CDR2 SQIVND (reference sequence). V lost 4 bases and J 0 bases, leaving 10 bases between the germline ends. The CDR3 extends over 14 amino acids. CDR3 amino acids: CASSTGVNSYEQYF. The CDR3, as DNA: TGTGCCAGTAGTACAGGGGTGAACTCCTACGAGCAGTACTTC.

The chain has TRBV5-1 and TRBJ2-3, with TRBD2 matching over 12 bases. This CDR3 comprises 18 residues. J lost 1 base, V lost 4 bases, and 10 bases had no gene match. Germline loops: CDR1 SGHRS, CDR2 YFSETQ. Here the CDR3 DNA reads TGCGCCAGCAGCCTTAAGACCTCTAGCGGGAGGGGCACAGATACGCAGTATTTT. This gives the protein CASSLKTSSGRGTDTQYF.

The chain recombines TRBV11-1 with TRBJ1-1, with D hard to call. The CDR3 is made up of 14 amino acids. The germline CDR1 and CDR2 sequences are SGHAT and FQDESV (reference sequence). The V end lost 2 bases, the J end lost 0 bases, and 7 bases lay between the germline ends. The CDR3, as DNA: TGTGCCAGCAGCTTACTCTCCGTGAACACTGAAGCTTTCTTT. Its protein is CASSLLSVNTEAFF.

This clone was observed a single time. The chain is built from TRBV23-1 and TRBJ2-4, with TRBD1 matching over 8 bases. TRBV23-1 is treated as an ORF (open reading frame) with a function not yet certain. The CDR3 is 18 residues long. The J segment lost 1 base and the V segment lost 4 bases, leaving 12 bases of the junction unmatched. Here the CDR3 reads CASSPGQGAMRAKNIQYF. CDR3 in DNA: TGCGCCAGCAGTCCAGGACAGGGAGCAATGAGGGCCAAAAACATTCAGTACTTC.

This clone was observed a few times. V is TRBV7-8 and J is TRBJ2-1, with a possible D match to TRBD1 (6 bases). The V gene's germline CDR1 is SGHVS and CDR2 FQNEAQ. Trimming took off 1 base at V and 10 bases at J, with 17 bases between the two ends. CDR3 length: 15 amino acids. CDR3: CASSLEQGLTGEQFF. The DNA of the CDR3 is TGTGCCAGCAGCTTAGAACAGGGCCTGACGGGAGAGCAGTTCTTC.

CDR3 loop: CATSEPGVAIETQYF. The CDR3 nucleotides are TGTGCCACCAGTGAACCGGGGGTTGCAATTGAGACCCAGTACTTC. The chain joins TRBV24-1 to TRBJ2-5; a weak D match, TRBD2 (6 bases). CDR1 is KGHDR and CDR2 is SFDVKD in the germline V gene. V gave up 4 bases and J gave up 5 bases, with 16 bases separating them. CDR3 length: 15 amino acids.